Below, one T cell receptor (beta chain) is given with its context. Its cognate antigen is unknown. This specimen comes from a study of T cells after posttransplantation cyclophosphamide. Peripheral blood was collected from the related graft donor on the marrow donation day. Findings and limits, study-wide: Donor-recipient repertoire similarity was low at 1-2 months, rising over year one. After PTCy, TRB diversity resembled that of CNI/methotrexate controls. TRB overlap between skin or GI tissue T cells and blood was limited.

The CDR3 is made up of 13 amino acids. The V and J ends lost 3 bases and 4 bases, in that order; junction bases with no gene match: 1. Germline loops: CDR1 SGHTA, CDR2 FQGNSA. TCRdb's table, derived via immunoSEQ multiplex PCR, lists solely in-frame clones and lacks some. The table lists around 35,000 clones, with no singletons. The origin of this receptor is a woman aged 45-65 years in good health and a related stem cell transplant donor. Specimen: PBMCs. The chain has TRBV7-2 and TRBJ2-5; 8 positions agree with TRBD1. CDR3 in amino acids: CASSFTGGETQYF. The CDR3 DNA follows: TGTGCCAGCAGCTTCACAGGGGGAGAGACCCAGTACTTC.